These T cell receptor beta chains were read from a single sample in a study of blood T cells in healthy people across ages. TCRdb recomputed calls from the 5' RACE reads with MiXCR, one row per CDR3 protein. The sample has about 2 million distinct CDR3 sequences; 49% are singletons. Sequenced: blood. The receptor source for this set is a woman aged 40 to 50 in good health. Each CDR3 is given with its conserved first and last residue. D genes are given only for firm matches. For some rows the clone size is stated as once, few or many, or as a class when expanded; others skip it.

j_call clone_size v_call d_call cdr3_aa cdr3_nt
TRBJ1-3 NA TRBV4-3 NA CASSQDRRASGNTIYF TGCGCCAGCAGCCAAGATCGGCGGGCCTCTGGAAACACCATATATTTT
TRBJ2-3 NA TRBV9 NA CASSVSPAEGGLNTQYF TGTGCCAGCAGCGTATCACCAGCCGAGGGGGGGCTGAATACGCAGTATTTT
TRBJ1-1 few TRBV10-3 TRBD1 CAINLGQGSTEAFF TGTGCCATCAATTTGGGACAGGGAAGCACTGAAGCTTTCTTT
TRBJ1-2 NA TRBV7-6 NA CASSAPGGRAYTF TGTGCCAGCAGCGCCCCCGGGGGCAGGGCCTACACCTTC
TRBJ2-7 few TRBV5-1 NA CASSLVSGPTYEQYF TGCGCCAGCAGCTTGGTCTCAGGGCCAACCTACGAGCAGTACTTC
TRBJ2-5 NA TRBV7-2 NA CASSLGLGSNKRQETQYF TGTGCCAGCAGCTTAGGGCTGGGTAGCAATAAGAGACAAGAGACCCAGTACTTC
TRBJ1-1 NA TRBV15 NA CATSRTGRINTEAFF TGTGCCACCAGCAGAACGGGACGCATTAACACTGAAGCTTTCTTT
TRBJ2-1 few TRBV7-2 NA CASSLGPSTGNEQFF TGTGCCAGCAGCCTGGGACCTAGCACGGGCAATGAGCAGTTCTTC
TRBJ2-3 NA TRBV7-2 TRBD1 CASSKDRVSIDTQYF TGTGCCAGCAGCAAGGACAGGGTTAGCATAGATACGCAGTATTTT
TRBJ2-1 NA TRBV20-1 NA CSARDRRGVGYEQFF TGCAGTGCTAGAGATCGGCGAGGGGTTGGTTACGAGCAGTTCTTC
TRBJ2-5 NA TRBV27 TRBD1 CASSALTGVGGGTQYF TGTGCCAGCAGTGCCTTGACAGGGGTTGGGGGAGGGACCCAGTACTTC
TRBJ2-3 NA TRBV24-1 TRBD2 CATSDRTSGGLDTQYF TGTGCCACCAGTGATCGGACTAGCGGGGGGTTAGATACGCAGTATTTT
TRBJ2-1 NA TRBV29-1 TRBD1 CSVEANRQGDEQFF TGCAGCGTTGAAGCGAATCGACAGGGGGATGAGCAGTTCTTC
TRBJ2-7 NA TRBV20-1 TRBD2 CSARGAPSGAYNEQYF TGCAGTGCTAGAGGAGCCCCTAGCGGGGCCTACAATGAGCAGTACTTC
TRBJ2-1 NA TRBV19 NA CASSMQWANNEQFF TGTGCCAGTAGTATGCAATGGGCGAACAATGAGCAGTTCTTC
TRBJ2-7 once TRBV2 TRBD1 CASNVDRDYEQYF TGTGCCAGCAACGTGGACAGGGACTACGAGCAGTACTTC
TRBJ1-2 NA TRBV20-1 NA CSARGQLNYGYTF TGCAGTGCTAGAGGACAGCTAAACTATGGCTACACCTTC
TRBJ1-6 NA TRBV10-3 NA CAISELLDNSPLHF TGTGCCATCAGTGAATTACTGGACAACTCACCCCTCCACTTT
TRBJ2-7 NA TRBV3-1 TRBD2 CASSEHAGTKTSYEQYF TGTGCCAGCAGCGAACACGCCGGGACTAAAACCTCCTACGAGCAGTACTTC
TRBJ2-3 NA TRBV28 NA CASSLDNPGSTDTQYF TGTGCCAGCAGTTTAGACAACCCCGGGAGCACAGATACGCAGTATTTT
TRBJ2-7 few TRBV12-3/TRBV12-4 TRBD1 CASRGQGKGYEQYF TGTGCCAGCAGGGGACAGGGTAAGGGCTACGAGCAGTACTTC
TRBJ2-3 NA TRBV12-3/TRBV12-4 NA CASYQWGGSDTQYF TGTGCCAGCTATCAATGGGGGGGCTCAGATACGCAGTATTTT
TRBJ1-1 NA TRBV14 NA CASSQDRTANTEAFF TGTGCCAGCAGCCAAGATAGGACGGCGAACACTGAAGCTTTCTTT
TRBJ1-2 NA TRBV4-1 NA CASSQPKDGGNYGYTF TGCGCCAGCAGCCAACCCAAGGACGGGGGTAACTATGGCTACACCTTC
TRBJ2-7 few TRBV10-3 NA CAISEGWNYEQYF TGTGCCATCAGTGAGGGGTGGAACTACGAGCAGTACTTC
TRBJ2-4 few TRBV2 NA CASVPGRSAKNIQYF TGTGCCAGCGTCCCAGGGCGGAGTGCCAAAAACATTCAGTACTTC
TRBJ1-2 NA TRBV18 NA CASSPEVFYGYTF TGTGCCAGCTCACCAGAAGTATTCTATGGCTACACCTTC
TRBJ2-7 NA TRBV20-1 NA CSAREGGSVGRASYEQYF TGCAGTGCTAGAGAAGGAGGGTCGGTTGGGAGAGCCTCCTACGAGCAGTACTTC
TRBJ2-5 few TRBV27 TRBD2 CASSPYGTSGVETQYF TGTGCCAGCAGTCCCTACGGGACTAGCGGGGTAGAGACCCAGTACTTC
TRBJ1-5 NA TRBV10-3 TRBD1 CAIGTGLNQPQHF TGTGCCATCGGGACAGGGTTGAATCAGCCCCAGCATTTT
TRBJ2-1 NA TRBV27 TRBD2 CASSLSLAGGNSYNEQFF TGTGCCAGCAGTCTATCTTTAGCGGGGGGAAACTCCTACAATGAGCAGTTCTTC
TRBJ2-7 NA TRBV19 NA CASSPLGETLYF TGTGCCAGTAGCCCCCTCGGAGAGACCCTGTACTTC
TRBJ2-7 NA TRBV13 NA CASSSTPPRGYEQYF TGTGCCAGCAGCTCAACCCCCCCAAGAGGGTACGAGCAGTACTTC
TRBJ2-1 once TRBV20-1 TRBD2 CSARYRGSGGRSYNEQFF TGCAGTGCTAGGTATAGGGGTAGCGGGGGACGCTCCTACAATGAGCAGTTCTTC
TRBJ2-7 NA TRBV6-1 NA CASRAPLYEQYF TGTGCCAGCAGGGCCCCCCTATACGAGCAGTACTTC
TRBJ1-2 NA TRBV4-3 TRBD1 CASSQEWTGGYGYTF TGCGCCAGCAGCCAAGAGTGGACAGGGGGCTATGGCTACACCTTC
TRBJ2-5 few TRBV12-3/TRBV12-4 TRBD2 CASSSLALATQYF TGTGCCAGCAGTTCACTAGCGTTGGCGACCCAGTACTTC
TRBJ2-5 NA TRBV28 TRBD1 CASSFDRGAKTQYF TGTGCCAGCAGTTTTGACAGGGGGGCAAAGACCCAGTACTTC
TRBJ2-1 NA TRBV7-9 NA CASSFTRDIYNGQFF TGTGCCAGCAGCTTCACCCGGGACATATACAATGGGCAGTTCTTC
TRBJ2-7 NA TRBV20-1 TRBD1 CSALDRGDFSYEQYF TGCAGTGCTCTGGACAGGGGGGATTTCTCCTACGAGCAGTACTTC
TRBJ1-2 NA TRBV18 NA CASSMTTDYGYTF TGTGCCAGCTCCATGACAACTGACTATGGCTACACCTTC
TRBJ1-2 NA TRBV5-6 NA CASSKQPRYGYTF TGTGCCAGCAGCAAACAGCCTCGCTATGGCTACACCTTC
TRBJ2-5 NA TRBV10-3 NA CAIRKQGEETQYF TGTGCCATCAGGAAACAGGGAGAAGAGACCCAGTACTTC
TRBJ1-2 NA TRBV6-5 NA CASSNRASGYGYTF TGTGCCAGCAGTAACAGGGCTTCTGGCTATGGCTACACCTTC
TRBJ2-5 NA TRBV12-3/TRBV12-4 NA CAISDPGRNEQYF TGTGCCATCTCCGACCCAGGGCGGAATGAGCAGTACTTC
TRBJ2-5 NA TRBV2 NA CASRVDSQETQYF TGTGCCAGCAGGGTGGACAGCCAAGAGACCCAGTACTTC
TRBJ2-5 NA TRBV20-1 NA CSASWVAQETQYF TGCAGTGCTAGCTGGGTGGCCCAAGAGACCCAGTACTTC
TRBJ1-2 NA TRBV6-5 NA CASSYVSSPNSYGYTF TGTGCCAGCAGTTACGTATCGTCCCCAAACTCCTATGGCTACACCTTC
TRBJ2-1 NA TRBV5-6 TRBD2 CATTSGGLDEQFF TGTGCCACTACTAGCGGGGGGCTCGATGAGCAGTTCTTC
TRBJ1-5 NA TRBV10-3 NA CAISNDSNQPQHF TGTGCCATCAGTAACGACAGCAATCAGCCCCAGCATTTT
TRBJ2-7 NA TRBV12-3/TRBV12-4 TRBD2 CASSFLPTSGGRYNEQYF TGTGCCAGCAGTTTTCTCCCGACTAGCGGGGGGAGATACAATGAGCAGTACTTC
TRBJ2-1 NA TRBV7-2 TRBD2 CASSLVRLAGGGYNEQFF TGTGCCAGCAGCTTAGTACGACTAGCGGGGGGTGGCTACAATGAGCAGTTCTTC
TRBJ2-1 few TRBV6-5 TRBD2 CASRPLGGGNNEQFF TGTGCCAGCAGACCCCTCGGGGGGGGTAACAATGAGCAGTTCTTC
TRBJ2-5 NA TRBV3-1 NA CASSQESFQETQYF TGTGCCAGCAGCCAAGAGAGCTTCCAAGAGACCCAGTACTTC